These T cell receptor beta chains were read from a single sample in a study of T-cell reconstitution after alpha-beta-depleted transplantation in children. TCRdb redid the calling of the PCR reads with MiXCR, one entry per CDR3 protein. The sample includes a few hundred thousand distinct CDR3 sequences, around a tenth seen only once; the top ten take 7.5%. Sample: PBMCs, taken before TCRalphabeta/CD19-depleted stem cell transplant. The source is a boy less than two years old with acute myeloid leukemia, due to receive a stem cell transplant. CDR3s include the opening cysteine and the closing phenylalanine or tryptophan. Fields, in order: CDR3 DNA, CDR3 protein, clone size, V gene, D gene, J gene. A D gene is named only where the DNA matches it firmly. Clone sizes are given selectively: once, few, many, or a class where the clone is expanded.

TGTGCCAGCAGCTTAGGCAGGGGGCAGGTTGGTTACGAGCAGTACTTC CASSLGRGQVGYEQYF many TRBV7-9 TRBD1 TRBJ2-7
TGTGCCAGGGGACAAGTCGGCGAGACCCAGTACTTC CARGQVGETQYF many TRBV7-6 - TRBJ2-5
TGTGCCAGCAGTTTAGGCCAGCTCCGGACGGATGAGCAGTTCTTC CASSLGQLRTDEQFF - TRBV27 - TRBJ2-1
TGTGCCAGCAGTTACTCGCCAGGGCAGGTGGTTGACACTGAAGCTTTCTTT CASSYSPGQVVDTEAFF few TRBV6-2/TRBV6-3 - TRBJ1-1
TGTGCCAGCGCGGCCGCGAACACCGGGGAGCTGTTTTTT CASAAANTGELFF many TRBV11-2 - TRBJ2-2
TGTGCCAGCAGTTTGCGAGCGGGGGCCGCCTACGAGCAGTACTTC CASSLRAGAAYEQYF many TRBV28 TRBD2 TRBJ2-7
TGTGCCAGCAGCGCGCGGACTAGCGGGCCCTACAATGAGCAGTTCTTC CASSARTSGPYNEQFF - TRBV7-6 TRBD2 TRBJ2-1
TGCGCCAGCAGCTTAAGAGGTGGGACTGAAGCTTTCTTT CASSLRGGTEAFF many TRBV5-1 - TRBJ1-1
TGTGCCAGCAGCTTACTGCCAGGTCCCTACAATGAGCAGTTCTTC CASSLLPGPYNEQFF many TRBV7-3 - TRBJ2-1
TGCAGTGCTAGATGGGGGGAATTTAATCAGCCCCAGCATTTT CSARWGEFNQPQHF many TRBV20-1 - TRBJ1-5
TGCAGTGCTAGAGAAGGAAGGGGAAACACCTTC CSAREGRGNTF - TRBV20-1 - TRBJ1-2
TGTGCCAGCAGCATCCCCTCCCTAGGTATAGACTTCGATGAGCAGTTCTTC CASSIPSLGIDFDEQFF few TRBV11-2 - TRBJ2-1